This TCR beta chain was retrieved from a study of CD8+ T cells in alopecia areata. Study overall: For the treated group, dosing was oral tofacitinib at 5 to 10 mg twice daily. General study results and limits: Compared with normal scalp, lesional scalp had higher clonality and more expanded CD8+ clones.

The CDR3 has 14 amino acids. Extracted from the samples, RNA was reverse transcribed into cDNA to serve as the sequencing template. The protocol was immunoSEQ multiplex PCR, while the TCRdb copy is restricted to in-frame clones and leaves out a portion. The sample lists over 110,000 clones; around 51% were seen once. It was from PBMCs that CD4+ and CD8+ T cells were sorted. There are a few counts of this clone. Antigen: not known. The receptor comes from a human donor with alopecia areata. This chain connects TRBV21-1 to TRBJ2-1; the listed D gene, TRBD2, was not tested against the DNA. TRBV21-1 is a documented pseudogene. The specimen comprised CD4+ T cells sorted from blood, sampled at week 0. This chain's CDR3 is CASTGLAAYNEQFF. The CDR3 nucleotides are TGTGCCAGCACCGGACTAGCGGCCTACAATGAGCAGTTCTTC.